This T cell receptor beta chain emerged from a study of shared clonotypes between healthy human individuals. Only in-frame clones appear in the TCRdb table, and some are missing; sequencing was by immunoSEQ multiplex PCR. The sample lists around 2.1 million clones, more than 90% occurring once. Study outcomes and limitations: Sorted-subset sequencing, rarefaction showed, was incomplete despite large depth.

The germline gives CDR1 GTSNPN, CDR2 SVGIG (reference sequence). V was clipped by 0 bases and J by 0 bases, with 8 bases between them. CDR3 size: 15 residues. Each of the donors was a healthy adult who was HIV-negative and had not had a recent acute infection or vaccination. With regard to this clone: Its specificity is unknown. The same CDR3 is also encoded by other DNA sequences in this sample.

This chain connects TRBV30 to TRBJ2-2; a weak D match, TRBD2 (6 bases). The sample comprised naive CD4+ T cells sorted from blood. The subset here: CD45RA+ positively selected. The receptor's source is a man aged 18 to 29 in good health. CDR3 bases: TGTGCCTGGAGTGTTGGGGGGACGAACACCGGGGAGCTGTTTTTT. Its protein product is CAWSVGGTNTGELFF.